This T cell receptor beta chain was found in a study of CD8+ T cells in alopecia areata. Study information: Patients received oral tofacitinib, 5 to 10 mg twice daily, for moderate-to-severe alopecia areata. Study outcomes and limitations: Scalp sample sequencing also detects resident alphabeta T cells of normal skin.

Lesional scalp tissue (obtained by punch biopsy) and peripheral blood were collected from alopecia areata patients. A remark on this clone: The antigen is not known.

After isolation, RNA underwent reverse transcription to generate cDNA as the sequencing template. TCRdb's copy holds only in-frame clones and misses some; the assay was immunoSEQ multiplex PCR. Of approximately 140,000 clones in the sample, 40% to 50% were seen once. The sequence was collected from a human donor with alopecia areata. Sequenced sample: CD4+ T cells sorted from blood.

The CDR3 is CASSYSKIWKTQYF. The CDR3 bases are TGTGCCAGCAGTTACTCGAAAATCTGGAAGACCCAGTACTTC. This chain links TRBV6-5 with TRBJ2-5; D unclear. V was shortened by 0 bases and J by 6 bases, with 11 bases between the two germline ends. The CDR3 is 14 residues long. CDR1 MNHEY and CDR2 SVGAGI come from the germline V gene.